Included here is one TCR beta chain sequence, with context. This clone's antigen is unknown. At one of its ends the junction is not consistent with the germline gene, which may arise from a read error. The data belong to a study of CD8 T cells in ankylosing spondylitis (dated by TCRdb to about 2017). For the wider study: T cell receptor beta repertoires were profiled in healthy donors and ankylosing spondylitis patients so that disease-linked TCR variants could be found. In total, the full study cohort was made up of about 99 healthy donors and roughly 27 ankylosing spondylitis patients. Peripheral blood was sampled, and synovial fluid was also collected from ankylosing spondylitis patients. The full study reports these points: The disease-linked clones were reported to be significantly enriched in matched synovial fluid samples from ankylosing spondylitis patients. A CD8+ phenotype was shown by the disease-linked clones, which were found at relatively low frequencies in peripheral blood. Blood from ankylosing spondylitis patients appeared to be characterized by a TCR beta motif made up of several highly homologous amino acid variants. Some motif variants had previously been reported in the synovial fluid and blood of reactive arthritis patients, which suggests shared mechanisms of disease initiation.

This sample was sequenced with an Illumina HiSeq 2500. TCR beta libraries were prepared by quantitative 5'-RACE with molecular barcodes. Per the original workflow: Disease-linked TCR variants were identified with a new computational method built on a probabilistic model of VDJ rearrangement. In-frame beta chains were kept once TCRdb had trimmed the public reads at Q25 with fastp and called clones with MiXCR. Merged by CDR3 protein, the rows form single entries marked with the most common genes and DNA. Here the V and J calls rest on TCRdb's processing, not on the authors' analysis. For this sample the table gives roughly 180,000 distinct CDR3 sequences, of which around 13% were detected only once. Of the sample, about 15% falls within the top ten clones. CDR1 and CDR2 (SGHVS, FQNEAQ) derive from the germline V gene. From its cysteine to its phenylalanine, the CDR3 spans 14 amino acids. Solely the CDR3 DNA is kept, with 42 bases framed from the first base.

The TCR comes from a male donor with ankylosing spondylitis or in good health (not recorded which). The rearrangement combines TRBV7-8 with TRBJ2-4; the D region possibly corresponds to TRBD2 (6 bases align). The specimen was blood, either unsorted or a sorted T cell fraction (not recorded which). The DNA sequence is as follows: TGTGCAAGCAGCTTAGGTGGGGGGTCGGACATTCAGTACTTC. Its translation is CASSLGGGSDIQYF.